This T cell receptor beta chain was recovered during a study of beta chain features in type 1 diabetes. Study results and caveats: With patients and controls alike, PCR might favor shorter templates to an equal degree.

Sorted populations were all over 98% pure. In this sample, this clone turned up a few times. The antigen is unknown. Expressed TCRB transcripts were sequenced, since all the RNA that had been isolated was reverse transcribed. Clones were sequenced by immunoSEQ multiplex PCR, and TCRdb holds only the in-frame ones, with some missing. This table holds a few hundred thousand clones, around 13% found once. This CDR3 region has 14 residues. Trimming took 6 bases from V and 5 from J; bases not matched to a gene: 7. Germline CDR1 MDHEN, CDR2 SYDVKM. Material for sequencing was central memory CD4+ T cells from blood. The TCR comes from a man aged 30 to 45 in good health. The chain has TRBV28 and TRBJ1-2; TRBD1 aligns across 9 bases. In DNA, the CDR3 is TGTGCCAGCAGACAGGGGGCGACGTGGTATGGCTACACCTTC. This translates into CASRQGATWYGYTF.